This entry lists 25 T cell receptor beta chains sequenced from one sample in a study of T cells after yellow fever vaccination. TCRdb re-derived calls from the 5' RACE reads in MiXCR, one entry per CDR3 protein. The repertoire has more than 65,000 distinct CDR3 sequences, around 6.2% of them found once; the top ten carry less than 2.5%. Here the sequenced sample was CD4+ T cells sorted from PBMCs, taken around 15 days after the first yellow fever vaccination. These receptors were collected from a man aged 18 to 29 who received the YFV17D yellow fever vaccine.

The chain has TRBV18 and TRBJ2-1, with TRBD2 identical over 7 bases. V lost 2 bases and J lost 0; bases outside the gene matches: 4. Germline lookup yields CDR1 KGHSH and CDR2 LQKENI. The CDR3 extends over 16 amino acids. CDR3 sequence: CASSPSAGSSYNEQFF. CDR3 DNA sequence: TGTGCCAGCTCACCATCAGCGGGGAGCTCCTACAATGAGCAGTTCTTC.

This clonotype was picked up many times. The J gene is TRBJ1-2, the V gene TRBV10-3; D ambiguous. Trimming cost V 0 bases and J 3 bases, with 5 bases left between them. The CDR3 spans 13 residues. The germline V gene has CDR1 ENHRY and CDR2 SYGVKD. The CDR3 region has the DNA TGTGCCATCAGTGAGTCGGGAGACTATGGCTACACCTTC. The encoded protein is CAISESGDYGYTF.

This clonotype was picked up many times. The CDR3 is CAISPGGNQPQHF. The CDR3 nucleotides are TGTGCCATCAGCCCCGGGGGCAATCAGCCCCAGCATTTT. This chain uses TRBV10-3 with TRBJ1-5; the D is unclear. The V end was cut by 6 bases, the J end by 2 bases, with 8 bases between. The CDR3 runs 13 residues. Germline V CDR1 and CDR2: ENHRY, SYGVKD.

Ten or more counts support this clonotype. This chain connects TRBV28 to TRBJ2-7; no clear D gene. The length of the CDR3 is 13 residues. The germline V and J ends were trimmed by 6 bases and 6 bases, with 15 bases remaining between them. From germline, CDR1 is MDHEN and CDR2 SYDVKM. In DNA, the CDR3 is TGTGCCAGCAGCACCAACTTGGAGTTCGAGCAGTACGTC. Translated, it gives CASSTNLEFEQYV.

This clonotype was detected many times. The rearrangement uses TRBV7-9 and TRBJ1-6; no reliable D call. Germline V CDR1 and CDR2: SEHNR, FQNEAQ (reference sequence). This CDR3 has 16 amino acids. V gave up 3 bases and J gave up 5 bases, with 14 bases separating them. This chain's CDR3 is CASSFGLAGNNSPLHF. The CDR3 DNA reads TGTGCCAGCAGCTTCGGACTAGCAGGCAATAATTCACCCCTCCACTTT.

This clonotype was recorded at least ten times. The chain uses TRBV5-1 and TRBJ1-5; TRBD1 matches 8 bases. The CDR3 has 15 amino acids. The trim removed 4 bases at V and 4 bases at J, leaving 7 bases unmatched. Germline lookup yields CDR1 SGHRS and CDR2 YFSETQ. This CDR3 is CASSPGTGANQPQHF. The CDR3 DNA reads as TGCGCCAGCAGCCCCGGGACAGGAGCTAATCAGCCCCAGCATTTT.

The table lists this clonotype with many counts. CDR3 in amino acids: CASNGLENSPLHF. As DNA, the CDR3 is TGTGCCAGCAACGGACTGGAAAATTCACCCCTCCACTTT. The chain combines TRBV25-1 with TRBJ1-6; D not resolved. V was pared by 7 bases and J by 7 bases, with 11 bases between. The CDR3 covers 13 residues. Germline-derived CDR1 and CDR2 are MGHDK and SYGVNS. The full variable domain, rest sourced from reference TRBV25-1 and TRBJ1-6, is EADIYQTPRYLVIGTGKKITLECSQTMGHDKMYWYQQDPGMELHLIHYSYGVNSTEKGDLSSESTVSRIRTEHFPLTLESARPSHTSQYLCASNGLENSPLHFGNGTRLTVT.

J is TRBJ2-1 and V is TRBV19; possibly TRBD1 for D (5 bases). The CDR3 loop spans 12 amino acids. Trimming took 6 bases from V and 15 from J, leaving 18 bases between them. CDR1 LNHDA and CDR2 SQIVND come from the germline V gene (reference sequence). CDR3 sequence: CASRPQGPFLFF. CDR3 nucleotides: TGTGCCAGTAGACCCCAGGGCCCCTTTCTGTTCTTC.

This clonotype was counted many times. V is TRBV4-3 and J is TRBJ1-2; D uncertain. The CDR3 is 13 amino acids. The germline V gene has CDR1 LGHNA and CDR2 YSLEER. V was cut by 4 bases and J by 1 base, with 7 bases left in between. CDR3 amino acids: CASSRGNNYGYTF. Written as DNA, the CDR3 is TGCGCCAGCAGCCGTGGGAATAACTATGGCTACACCTTC.

This clonotype occurred many times. It is unclear where the CDR3 begins or ends on the DNA, so no DNA is shown, and the CDR3 is as TCRdb lists it. The chain employs TRBV5-6 and TRBJ1-1; the table's D call of TRBD1 was not tested on the DNA. Germline loops: CDR1 SGHDT, CDR2 YYEEEE. The CDR3 spans 12 amino acids, including both terminal residues. The chain's CDR3 is CASSVGTGSRFF.

This clonotype was observed many times. The V and J genes are TRBV5-1 and TRBJ2-5; no clear D. The CDR3 covers 14 residues. Germline assignment: CDR1 SGHRS and CDR2 YFSETQ. V lost 1 base, J lost 2 bases, and 9 bases lay in between. The CDR3 sequence is CASSLYGGQETQYF. The CDR3 nucleotides read TGCGCCAGCAGCTTGTACGGCGGTCAAGAGACCCAGTACTTC.

In its sample, this clonotype was seen many times. This rearrangement joins TRBV20-1 to TRBJ2-1; the D gene is possibly TRBD2 (7 bases). The CDR3 is 12 amino acids. Germline-derived CDR1 and CDR2 are DFQATT and SNEGSKA (reference sequence). V lost 4 bases and J 8 bases, leaving 12 bases between the germline ends. This CDR3 reads CSAKRGGDEQFF. The CDR3 DNA reads as TGCAGTGCTAAGAGGGGGGGCGATGAGCAGTTCTTC.

V gene TRBV7-2 combines with J gene TRBJ2-1; TRBD2 is a possible D gene (5 bases). V was cut by 2 bases and J by 0 bases, with 8 bases left in between. The CDR3 is 15 amino acids. Germline V lookup: CDR1 SGHTA, CDR2 FQGNSA. The CDR3 loop reads CASSLSGSSYNEQFF. DNA for the CDR3: TGTGCCAGCAGCTTAAGCGGTAGCTCCTACAATGAGCAGTTCTTC. The variable domain in full, completed from reference TRBV7-2 and TRBJ2-1, reads GAGVSQSPSNKVTEKGKDVELRCDPISGHTALYWYRQSLGQGLEFLIYFQGNSAPDKSGLPSDRFSAERTGGSVSTLTIQRTQQEDSAVYLCASSLSGSSYNEQFFGPGTRLTVL.

The sample holds many counts of this clonotype. The chain employs TRBV6-5 and TRBJ1-5; weak D call: TRBD1 (5 bases). The CDR3 is 14 amino acids. The germline V gene encodes CDR1 MNHEY and CDR2 SVGAGI. Trimming left V 4 bases short and J 3 bases short, with 10 bases between. The chain's CDR3 is CASSSGGYNQPQHF. CDR3 DNA: TGTGCCAGCAGTTCCGGGGGTTACAATCAGCCCCAGCATTTT.

This clonotype has ten or more counts. The chain uses TRBV12-3 or TRBV12-4 and TRBJ2-3; D is perhaps TRBD1 (6 bases). Deletions cut 5 bases from V and 2 bases from J, with 14 bases between. This CDR3 has 15 residues. In DNA, the CDR3 is TGTGCCAGCAGTAGCCGGGACACTTACACAGATACGCAGTATTTT. Its translation is CASSSRDTYTDTQYF.

This clonotype was seen at least ten times. V and J are TRBV5-1 and TRBJ2-7, with TRBD1 matching over 8 bases. Germline-derived CDR1 and CDR2 are SGHRS and YFSETQ. The CDR3 contains 16 residues. J was trimmed by 0 bases and V by 0 bases; bases with no gene match: 5. The CDR3 here is CASSLGDRPSSYEQYF. The DNA of the CDR3 is TGCGCCAGCAGCTTGGGGGACAGGCCAAGCTCCTACGAGCAGTACTTC. The full variable domain, completed using reference TRBV5-1 and TRBJ2-7, is KAGVTQTPRYLIKTRGQQVTLSCSPISGHRSVSWYQQTPGQGLQFLFEYFSETQRNKGNFPGRFSGRQFSNSRSEMNVSTLELGDSALYLCASSLGDRPSSYEQYFGPGTRLTVT.

This clonotype showed up many times. The rearrangement links TRBV27 to TRBJ2-7; TRBD2 matches at 9 bases. The CDR3 is made up of 16 amino acids. Germline loops: CDR1 MNHEY, CDR2 SMNVEV (reference sequence). With V trimmed by 10 bases and J by 7 bases, 20 bases remained unmatched. CDR3 nucleotides: TGTGCCACCACGGCGGGGGGGCCCAGCGGTTACGAAGAGCAGTACTTC. It encodes CATTAGGPSGYEEQYF.

In its sample, this clonotype was seen many times. The chain joins TRBV9 to TRBJ2-5; D is ambiguous. The CDR3 totals 12 residues. From germline, CDR1 is SGDLS and CDR2 YYNGEE. V was trimmed by 4 bases and J by 1 base, leaving 5 bases between them. The chain's CDR3 is CASSSLQETQYF. In nucleotides, the CDR3 is TGTGCCAGCAGCTCCCTCCAAGAGACCCAGTACTTC.

This clonotype has a count of ten or more. The gene calls are TRBV20-1 and TRBJ2-5; 10 nucleotides match TRBD2. Trimming cost V 2 bases and J 5 bases; bases outside gene matches: 17. Germline loops: CDR1 DFQATT, CDR2 SNEGSKA (reference sequence). This CDR3 region has 18 residues. The CDR3 coding sequence is TGCAGTGCTAGACCGATCACTTCCGGGACTAGCGTAGGGGAGACCCAGTACTTC. Protein product: CSARPITSGTSVGETQYF.

This clonotype was counted many times. The rearrangement joins TRBV15 to TRBJ2-5; D remains unclear. Germline V gene data show CDR1 as LNHNV and CDR2 as YYDKDF (reference sequence). The CDR3 contains 15 residues. V was clipped by 0 bases and J by 0 bases, with 8 bases between them. The CDR3 protein is CATSRDLGYQETQYF. The CDR3 nucleotides read TGTGCCACCAGCAGAGATCTCGGGTACCAAGAGACCCAGTACTTC.

This clonotype appeared many times. V and J are TRBV5-1 and TRBJ2-3, with TRBD1 identical over 8 bases. Germline assignment: CDR1 SGHRS and CDR2 YFSETQ. CDR3 size: 16 residues. Trimming took 4 bases from V and 0 from J; bases not matched to a gene: 7. In DNA form, the CDR3 reads TGCGCCAGCAGCGGTGGACAGGGAACTAGCACAGATACGCAGTATTTT. Encoded protein: CASSGGQGTSTDTQYF.

Ten or more counts support this clonotype. This chain uses TRBV18 with TRBJ2-2, with TRBD1 as a possible D gene (6 bases). The germline V gene encodes CDR1 KGHSH and CDR2 LQKENI. V lost 0 bases, J lost 4 bases, and 12 bases lay in between. This CDR3 has 16 residues. The CDR3 DNA follows: TGTGCCAGCTCACCACCGGCTGGGGGCGTCACCGGGGAGCTGTTTTTT. This codes for CASSPPAGGVTGELFF.

This clonotype was seen a few times. This chain connects TRBV7-2 to TRBJ2-7; a weak D match, TRBD1 (6 bases). Trimming took off 2 bases at V and 2 bases at J, with 13 bases between the two ends. The CDR3 is 15 residues long. Looked up from germline, CDR1 is SGHTA and CDR2 is FQGNSA. The CDR3 protein is CASSLIQDSPYEQYF. For the CDR3, the DNA is TGTGCCAGCAGCTTAATCCAGGACAGTCCCTACGAGCAGTACTTC.

J is TRBJ1-1 and V is TRBV6-1; maybe TRBD1 (5 bases). Between the trimmed V and J ends, which lost 2 bases and 1 base, there was a span of 11 bases. The germline CDR1 and CDR2 sequences are MNHNS and SASEGT. The CDR3 consists of 15 residues. CDR3 in amino acids: CASSESGQANTEAFF. CDR3 DNA: TGTGCCAGCAGTGAATCAGGGCAGGCGAACACTGAAGCTTTCTTT.

A few counts support this clonotype. The rearrangement joins TRBV7-2 to TRBJ2-1; D may be TRBD2 (7 bases). This CDR3 has 15 amino acids. V was trimmed by 2 bases and J by 10 bases, leaving 18 bases between them. Germline CDR1 is SGHTA and CDR2 is FQGNSA. This CDR3 is CASSLMGGPLEEQFF. The CDR3 DNA is TGTGCCAGCAGCTTAATGGGGGGGCCGTTGGAGGAGCAGTTCTTC.